The rows below give T cell receptor beta chains drawn from one sample of a study of blood T cells in healthy people across ages. Via MiXCR, TCRdb re-called the 5' RACE reads, giving one row per CDR3 protein. The table lists roughly 2 million distinct CDR3 sequences, around half of them singletons. Material: blood. These receptors came from a woman aged 40 to 49 in good health. CDR3s include the opening cysteine and the closing phenylalanine or tryptophan. Each record gives: CDR3 protein, CDR3 DNA, J gene, V gene, clone size, D gene. A D gene is named only where the DNA matches it firmly. Expanded clones get a size class; other rows say once, few or many, or leave the size out.

cdr3_aa: CASSAWGAGSTDMQYF; cdr3_nt: TGCGCCAGCAGCGCCTGGGGGGCGGGGAGCACAGATATGCAGTATTTT; j_call: TRBJ2-3; v_call: TRBV5-1; clone_size: .; d_call: .
cdr3_aa: CASSPTSGEARNEQYF; cdr3_nt: TGCGCCAGCAGCCCGACTAGCGGGGAGGCGAGGAATGAGCAGTACTTC; j_call: TRBJ2-5; v_call: TRBV5-1; clone_size: few; d_call: TRBD2
cdr3_aa: CASSYRSGGYEQYF; cdr3_nt: TGTGCCAGCAGTTACCGCTCGGGGGGCTACGAGCAGTACTTC; j_call: TRBJ2-7; v_call: TRBV6-5; clone_size: few; d_call: TRBD2
cdr3_aa: CASSLKSGGSYEQYF; cdr3_nt: TGTGCCAGCAGCTTAAAGTCCGGTGGCTCCTACGAGCAGTACTTC; j_call: TRBJ2-7; v_call: TRBV11-3; clone_size: .; d_call: .
cdr3_aa: CASSLVASSYEQYF; cdr3_nt: TGTGCCAGCAGCTTGGTTGCCAGCTCCTACGAGCAGTACTTC; j_call: TRBJ2-7; v_call: TRBV5-6; clone_size: few; d_call: .
cdr3_aa: CSATWAGGLSETQYF; cdr3_nt: TGCAGTGCGACCTGGGCGGGGGGGCTTTCAGAGACCCAGTACTTC; j_call: TRBJ2-5; v_call: TRBV20-1; clone_size: .; d_call: TRBD2
cdr3_aa: CATSRGSFSYEQYF; cdr3_nt: TGTGCCACCAGCAGAGGTAGCTTCTCTTACGAGCAGTACTTC; j_call: TRBJ2-7; v_call: TRBV15; clone_size: .; d_call: .
cdr3_aa: CASSLTEGQGNSPLHF; cdr3_nt: TGTGCCAGCAGTTTGACGGAGGGACAGGGGAATTCACCCCTCCACTTT; j_call: TRBJ1-6; v_call: TRBV28; clone_size: .; d_call: TRBD1
cdr3_aa: CASSPRGGRDPTF; cdr3_nt: TGTGCCAGCAGTCCCAGGGGAGGGCGAGATCCCACCTTC; j_call: TRBJ1-2; v_call: TRBV5-5; clone_size: few; d_call: .
cdr3_aa: CASSTHSGTGSGNEQFF; cdr3_nt: TGCGCCAGCAGCACCCATTCCGGGACAGGATCTGGGAATGAGCAGTTCTTC; j_call: TRBJ2-1; v_call: TRBV4-3; clone_size: .; d_call: TRBD1
cdr3_aa: CASSPREHQPQHF; cdr3_nt: TGTGCCAGCAGCCCCCGGGAGCACCAGCCCCAGCATTTT; j_call: TRBJ1-5; v_call: TRBV7-9; clone_size: .; d_call: .
cdr3_aa: CASSLEGISSREQFF; cdr3_nt: TGCGCCAGCAGCTTAGAGGGTATATCCTCCCGTGAGCAGTTCTTC; j_call: TRBJ2-1; v_call: TRBV5-1; clone_size: few; d_call: .
cdr3_aa: CASSHYLAGEADTQYF; cdr3_nt: TGTGCCAGCAGTCACTACCTAGCGGGGGAGGCAGATACGCAGTATTTT; j_call: TRBJ2-3; v_call: TRBV6-6; clone_size: .; d_call: TRBD2
cdr3_aa: CASTLRAVMNTEAFF; cdr3_nt: TGTGCCAGCACCTTAAGGGCAGTGATGAACACTGAAGCTTTCTTT; j_call: TRBJ1-1; v_call: TRBV13; clone_size: many; d_call: .
cdr3_aa: CASSLAGGSVGEQYF; cdr3_nt: TGTGCCAGCAGCTTAGCGGGAGGGAGTGTGGGCGAGCAGTACTTC; j_call: TRBJ2-7; v_call: TRBV7-2; clone_size: few; d_call: TRBD2
cdr3_aa: CSASERLAGGQEQYF; cdr3_nt: TGCAGTGCGTCCGAAAGACTAGCGGGGGGGCAAGAGCAGTACTTC; j_call: TRBJ2-7; v_call: TRBV20-1; clone_size: few; d_call: TRBD2
cdr3_aa: CASSRNLLAGSATDTQYF; cdr3_nt: TGTGCCAGCAGCCGGAACTTACTAGCGGGGAGTGCCACAGATACGCAGTATTTT; j_call: TRBJ2-3; v_call: TRBV4-2; clone_size: .; d_call: TRBD2
cdr3_aa: CASSQSKHSIYNEQFF; cdr3_nt: TGCGCCAGCAGCCAATCGAAACACTCTATTTACAATGAGCAGTTCTTC; j_call: TRBJ2-1; v_call: TRBV4-1; clone_size: many; d_call: .